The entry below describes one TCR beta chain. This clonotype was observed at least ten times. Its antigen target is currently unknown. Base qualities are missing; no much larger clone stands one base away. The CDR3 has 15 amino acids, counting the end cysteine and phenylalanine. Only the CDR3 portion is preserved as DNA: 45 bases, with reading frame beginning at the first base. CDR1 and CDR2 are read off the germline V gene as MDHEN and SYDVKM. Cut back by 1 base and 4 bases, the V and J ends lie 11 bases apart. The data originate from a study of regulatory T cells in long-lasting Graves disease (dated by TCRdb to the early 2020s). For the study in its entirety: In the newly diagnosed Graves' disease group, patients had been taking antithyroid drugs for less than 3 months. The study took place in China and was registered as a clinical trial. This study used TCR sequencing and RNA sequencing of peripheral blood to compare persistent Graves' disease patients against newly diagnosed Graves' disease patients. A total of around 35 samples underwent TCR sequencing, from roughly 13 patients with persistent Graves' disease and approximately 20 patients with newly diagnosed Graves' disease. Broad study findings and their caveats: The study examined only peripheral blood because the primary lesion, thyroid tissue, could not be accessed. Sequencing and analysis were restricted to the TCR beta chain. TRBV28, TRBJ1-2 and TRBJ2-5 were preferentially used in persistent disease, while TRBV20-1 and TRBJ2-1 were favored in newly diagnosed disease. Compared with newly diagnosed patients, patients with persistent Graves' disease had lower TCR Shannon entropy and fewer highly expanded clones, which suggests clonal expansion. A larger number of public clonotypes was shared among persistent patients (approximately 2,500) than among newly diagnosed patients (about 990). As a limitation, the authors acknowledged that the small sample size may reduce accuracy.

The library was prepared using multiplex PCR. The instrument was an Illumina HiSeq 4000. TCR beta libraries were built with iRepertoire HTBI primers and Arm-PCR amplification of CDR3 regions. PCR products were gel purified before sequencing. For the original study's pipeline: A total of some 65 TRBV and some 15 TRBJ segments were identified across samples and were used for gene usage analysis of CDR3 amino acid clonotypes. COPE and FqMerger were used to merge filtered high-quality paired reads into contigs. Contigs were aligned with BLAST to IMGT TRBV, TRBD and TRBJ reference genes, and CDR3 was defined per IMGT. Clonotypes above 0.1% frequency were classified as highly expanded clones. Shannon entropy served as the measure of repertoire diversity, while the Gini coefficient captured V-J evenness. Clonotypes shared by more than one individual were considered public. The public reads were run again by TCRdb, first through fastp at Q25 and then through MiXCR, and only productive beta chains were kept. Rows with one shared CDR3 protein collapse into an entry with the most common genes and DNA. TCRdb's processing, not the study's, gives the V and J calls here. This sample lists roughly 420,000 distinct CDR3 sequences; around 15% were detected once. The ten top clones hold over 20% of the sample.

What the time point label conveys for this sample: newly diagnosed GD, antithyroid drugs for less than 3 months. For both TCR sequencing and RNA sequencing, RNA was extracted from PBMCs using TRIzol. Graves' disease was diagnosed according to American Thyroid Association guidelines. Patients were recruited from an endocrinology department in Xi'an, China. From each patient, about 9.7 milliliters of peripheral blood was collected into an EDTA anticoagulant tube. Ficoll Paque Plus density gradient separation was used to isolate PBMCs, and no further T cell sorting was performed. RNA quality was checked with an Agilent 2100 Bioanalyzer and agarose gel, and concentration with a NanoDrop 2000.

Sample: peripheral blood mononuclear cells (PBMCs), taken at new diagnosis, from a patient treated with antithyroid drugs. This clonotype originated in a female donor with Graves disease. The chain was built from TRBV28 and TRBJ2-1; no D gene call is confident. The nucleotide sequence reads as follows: TGTGCCAGCAGTTTATCCCATGCCCTTTACAATGAGCAGTTCTTC. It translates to CASSLSHALYNEQFF.